Detailed here is one T cell receptor beta chain. Its antigen remains unidentified. The V gene end was trimmed by 4 bases and the J gene end by 7 bases; junction bases not matched to a gene: 12. From germline, CDR1 is SGHNT and CDR2 YYREEE (reference sequence). This CDR3 region has 16 residues. The data were taken from a study of CD8+CD57+ T cells in acquired aplastic anemia. Study information: On average, sorted CD4+ and CD8+ cells gave roughly 2.9 ug of DNA. Study conclusions and caveats: CD8+ Simpson's diversity did not differ significantly between patients and controls. Common to patients and controls were twenty-nine CD8+ CDR3 sequences.

Profiling that covered TCR beta VDJ and CDR3 relied on genomic DNA as its template. TCRdb re-called the reads with MiXCR, one entry per CDR3 protein. This repertoire shows about 190,000 distinct CDR3 sequences, around 59% found once; its top ten account for roughly 15%. The clonotype was recovered from a human donor in good health, serving as a control. Sequenced sample: sorted CD4+, CD8+, or CD8+CD57+ T cells (not recorded which) from PBMCs. V is TRBV5-4 and J is TRBJ2-2, with TRBD1 matching over 8 bases. The CDR3 protein is CASSHPDRVTDGELFF. Written as DNA, the CDR3 is TGTGCCAGCAGCCATCCGGACAGGGTAACTGACGGGGAGCTGTTTTTT.